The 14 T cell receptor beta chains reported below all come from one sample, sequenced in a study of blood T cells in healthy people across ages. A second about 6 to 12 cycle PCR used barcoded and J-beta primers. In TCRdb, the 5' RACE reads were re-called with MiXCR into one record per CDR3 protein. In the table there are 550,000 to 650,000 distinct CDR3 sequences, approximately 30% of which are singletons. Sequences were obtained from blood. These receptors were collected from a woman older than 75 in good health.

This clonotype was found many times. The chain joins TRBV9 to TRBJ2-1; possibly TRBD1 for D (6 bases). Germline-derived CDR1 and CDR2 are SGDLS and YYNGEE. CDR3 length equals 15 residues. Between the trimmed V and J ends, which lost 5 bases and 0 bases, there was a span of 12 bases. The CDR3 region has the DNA TGTGCCAGCAGTACAACAGGGTTCTCCTACAATGAGCAGTTCTTC. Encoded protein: CASSTTGFSYNEQFF. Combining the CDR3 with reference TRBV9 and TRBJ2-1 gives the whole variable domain DSGVTQTPKHLITATGQRVTLRCSPRSGDLSVYWYQQSLDQGLQFLIQYYNGEERAKGNILERFSAQQFPDLHSELNLSSLELGDSALYFCASSTTGFSYNEQFFGPGTRLTVL.

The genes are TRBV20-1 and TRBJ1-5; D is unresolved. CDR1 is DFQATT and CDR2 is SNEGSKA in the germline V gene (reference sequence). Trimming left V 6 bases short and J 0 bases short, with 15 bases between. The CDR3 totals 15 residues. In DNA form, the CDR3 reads TGCAGTGCCCAAAAAGGGCAAATTAGCAATCAGCCCCAGCATTTT. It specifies CSAQKGQISNQPQHF.

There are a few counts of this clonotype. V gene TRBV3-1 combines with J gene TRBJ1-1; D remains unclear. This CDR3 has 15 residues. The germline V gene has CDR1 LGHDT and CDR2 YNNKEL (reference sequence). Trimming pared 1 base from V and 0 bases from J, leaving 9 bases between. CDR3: CASSQGTALNTEAFF. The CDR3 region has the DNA TGTGCCAGCAGCCAAGGAACAGCCTTGAACACTGAAGCTTTCTTT.

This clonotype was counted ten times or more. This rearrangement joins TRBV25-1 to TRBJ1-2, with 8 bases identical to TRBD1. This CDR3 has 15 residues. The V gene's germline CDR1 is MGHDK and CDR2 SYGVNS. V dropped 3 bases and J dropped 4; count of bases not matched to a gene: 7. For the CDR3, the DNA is TGTGCCAGCAGTGAGGGGACAGGTCCAGGCTATGGCTACACCTTC. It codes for CASSEGTGPGYGYTF.

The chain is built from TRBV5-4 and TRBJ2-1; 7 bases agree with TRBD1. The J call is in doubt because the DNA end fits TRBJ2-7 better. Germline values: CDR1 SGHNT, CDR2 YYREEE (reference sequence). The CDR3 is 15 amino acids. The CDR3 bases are TGTGCCAGCGGCTCAGGGACAGCCTCCGACAATGAGCAGTACTTC. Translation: CASGSGTASDNEQYF.

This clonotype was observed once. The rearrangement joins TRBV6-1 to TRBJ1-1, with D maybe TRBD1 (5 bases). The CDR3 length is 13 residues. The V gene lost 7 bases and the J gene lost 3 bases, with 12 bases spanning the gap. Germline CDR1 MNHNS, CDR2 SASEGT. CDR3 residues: CASMRDEHTEAFF. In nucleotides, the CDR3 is TGTGCCAGCATGAGGGACGAGCACACTGAAGCTTTCTTT.

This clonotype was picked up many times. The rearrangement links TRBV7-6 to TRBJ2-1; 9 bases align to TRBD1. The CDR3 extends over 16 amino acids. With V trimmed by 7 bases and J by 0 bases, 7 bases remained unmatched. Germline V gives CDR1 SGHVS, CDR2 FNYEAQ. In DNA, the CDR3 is TGTGCCAGCACCCCAGGGACAGGGAGCTCCTACAATGAGCAGTTCTTC. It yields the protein CASTPGTGSSYNEQFF.

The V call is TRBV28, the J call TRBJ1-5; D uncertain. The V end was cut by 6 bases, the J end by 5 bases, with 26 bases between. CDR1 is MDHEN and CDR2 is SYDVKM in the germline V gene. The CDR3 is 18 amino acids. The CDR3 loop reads CASSSSFGLGAFDQPQHF. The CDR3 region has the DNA TGTGCCAGCAGCAGCAGTTTTGGGTTAGGAGCCTTCGATCAGCCCCAGCATTTT.

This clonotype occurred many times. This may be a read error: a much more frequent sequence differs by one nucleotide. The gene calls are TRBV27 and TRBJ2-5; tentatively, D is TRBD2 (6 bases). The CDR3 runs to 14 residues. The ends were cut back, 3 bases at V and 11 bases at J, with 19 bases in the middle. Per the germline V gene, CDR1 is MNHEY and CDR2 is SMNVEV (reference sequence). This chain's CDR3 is CASSLWGVGNEQYF. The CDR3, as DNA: TGTGCCAGCAGTTTGTGGGGGGTGGGCAATGAGCAGTACTTC.

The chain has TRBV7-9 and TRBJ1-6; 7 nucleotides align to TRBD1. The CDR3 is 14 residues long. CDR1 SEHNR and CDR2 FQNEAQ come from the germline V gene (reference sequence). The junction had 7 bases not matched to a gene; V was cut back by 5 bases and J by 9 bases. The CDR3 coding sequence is TGTGCCAGCAGCCCCGACAGGGTCAGTTCACCCCTCCACTTT. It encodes CASSPDRVSSPLHF. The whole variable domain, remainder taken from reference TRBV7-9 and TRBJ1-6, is DTGVSQNPRHKITKRGQNVTFRCDPISEHNRLYWYRQTLGQGPEFLTYFQNEAQLEKSRLLSDRFSAERPKGSFSTLEIQRTEQGDSAMYLCASSPDRVSSPLHFGNGTRLTVT.

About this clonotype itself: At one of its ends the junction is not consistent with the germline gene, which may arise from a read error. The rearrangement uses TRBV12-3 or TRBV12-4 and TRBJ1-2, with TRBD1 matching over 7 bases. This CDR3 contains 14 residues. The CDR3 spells CASSPGGANYDYTF. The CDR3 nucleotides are TGTGCCAGCAGTCCAGGGGGAGCTAACTATGACTACACCTTC.

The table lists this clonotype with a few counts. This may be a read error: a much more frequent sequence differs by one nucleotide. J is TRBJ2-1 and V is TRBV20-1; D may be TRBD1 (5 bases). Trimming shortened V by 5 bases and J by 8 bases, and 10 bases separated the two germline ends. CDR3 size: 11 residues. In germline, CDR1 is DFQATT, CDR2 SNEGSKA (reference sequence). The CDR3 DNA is TGCAGTGCTGGAGTAGGGGATGAGCAGTTCTTC. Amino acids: CSAGVGDEQFF.

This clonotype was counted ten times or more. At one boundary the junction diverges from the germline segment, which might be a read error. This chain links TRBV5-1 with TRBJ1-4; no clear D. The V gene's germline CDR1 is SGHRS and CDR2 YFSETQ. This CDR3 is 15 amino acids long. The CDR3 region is CASSLAGGTNEKLFF. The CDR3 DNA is TGTGCCAGCAGCTTGGCGGGAGGGACTAATGAAAAACTGTTTTTT.

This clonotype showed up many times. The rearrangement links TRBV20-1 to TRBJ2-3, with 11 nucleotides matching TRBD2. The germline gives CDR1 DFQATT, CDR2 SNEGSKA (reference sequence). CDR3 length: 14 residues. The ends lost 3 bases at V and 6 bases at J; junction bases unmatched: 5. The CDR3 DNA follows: TGCAGTGCTAGTGGGACTAGCGGCCTGGATACGCAGTATTTT. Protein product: CSASGTSGLDTQYF.